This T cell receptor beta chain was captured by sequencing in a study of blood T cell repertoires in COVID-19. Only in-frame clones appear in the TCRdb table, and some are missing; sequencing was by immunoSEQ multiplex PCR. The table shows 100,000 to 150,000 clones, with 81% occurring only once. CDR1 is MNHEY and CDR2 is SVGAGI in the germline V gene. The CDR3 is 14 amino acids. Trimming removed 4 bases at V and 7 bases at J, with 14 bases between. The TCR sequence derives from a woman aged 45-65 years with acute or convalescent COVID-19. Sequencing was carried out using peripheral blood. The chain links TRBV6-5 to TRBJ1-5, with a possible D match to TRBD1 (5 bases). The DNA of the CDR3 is TGTGCCAGCAGTTCCGGGTCCGGGGGGCAGCCCCAGCATTTT. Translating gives CASSSGSGGQPQHF.